The 10 T cell receptor beta chains presented below share a single source sample, sequenced in a study of T cells in Graves' hyperthyroidism and ophthalmopathy. Amplification targeted TCR beta CDR3 regions from RNA transcripts. Initially, a first-round RT-PCR of the TCR CDR3 employed the HTBI primer set. TCRdb reanalysed the multiplex PCR reads using MiXCR and keeps one entry per CDR3 protein. Of 400,000 to 500,000 distinct CDR3 sequences in the sample, approximately 15% were seen once. The sequenced material came from blood. These receptor sequences come from a woman in her late teens or twenties with Graves' hyperthyroidism.

The chain couples TRBV18 to TRBJ1-2, with 7 bases lining up with TRBD1. The J segment lost 7 bases and the V segment lost 6 bases, leaving 11 bases of the junction unmatched. The CDR3 extends over 14 amino acids. Germline V CDR1 and CDR2: KGHSH, LQKENI. CDR3 residues: CASSPSTGTVGYTF. The CDR3 region has the DNA TGTGCCAGCTCTCCTTCGACAGGGACGGTTGGCTACACCTTC.

The chain is built from TRBV4-2 and TRBJ2-5, with 10 bases lining up with TRBD2. Trimming removed 3 bases from V and 4 bases from J; junction bases left unmatched: 2. CDR3 length: 14 residues. Per the germline V gene, CDR1 is LGHNA and CDR2 is YNFKEQ. The CDR3 DNA is TGTGCCAGCAGCCAGAGCGGGAGGGGAGAGACCCAGTACTTC. It codes for CASSQSGRGETQYF.

This clonotype was observed at least ten times. The rearrangement links TRBV27 to TRBJ1-2, with TRBD1 as a possible D gene (6 bases). CDR1 and CDR2 (germline): MNHEY, SMNVEV (reference sequence). The CDR3 has 15 residues. Between the trimmed V and J ends, which lost 1 base and 2 bases, there was a span of 11 bases. CDR3 loop: CASSLYPGANYGYTF. The DNA for the CDR3 is TGTGCCAGCAGTTTATATCCAGGGGCCAACTATGGCTACACCTTC.

This clonotype was seen many times. The chain has TRBV7-9 and TRBJ2-1; 13 bases align to TRBD2. The CDR3 is 19 amino acids. Unmatched junction bases numbered 11, after V lost 4 bases and J lost 2 bases. Germline V gene data show CDR1 as SEHNR and CDR2 as FQNEAQ (reference sequence). The CDR3 bases are TGTGCCAGCAGCTCGGTAGGACTAGCGGGAGCCAGGACCTACAATGAGCAGTTCTTC. Translating it yields CASSSVGLAGARTYNEQFF.

The gene calls are TRBV5-4 and TRBJ2-3, with 9 positions matching TRBD1. CDR3 length equals 16 residues. With V trimmed by 4 bases and J by 3 bases, 9 bases remained unmatched. Germline V gives CDR1 SGHNT, CDR2 YYREEE (reference sequence). The CDR3 sequence: CASSVWTGDDTDTQYF. In nucleotides, the CDR3 is TGTGCCAGCAGCGTTTGGACAGGGGATGATACAGATACGCAGTATTTT.

This clonotype came up many times. This sequence joins TRBV7-3 and TRBJ1-2; TRBD1 aligns across 8 bases. Germline V lookup: CDR1 SGHTA, CDR2 FQGTGA. The CDR3 runs 16 residues. The V segment lost 1 base and the J segment 4 bases; nucleotides outside the gene matches: 8. The CDR3 region is CASSLNSGGSGYGYTF. The CDR3 DNA reads as TGTGCCAGCAGCTTAAACTCAGGGGGCAGTGGCTATGGCTACACCTTC.

This clonotype has a handful of counts. This chain connects TRBV6-1 to TRBJ2-1, with D hard to call. This CDR3 region has 11 residues. Trimming left V 7 bases short and J 9 bases short, with 10 bases between. From germline, CDR1 is MNHNS and CDR2 SASEGT. Written as DNA, the CDR3 is TGTGCCAGCAACCTATACCCTGAGCAGTTCTTC. It codes for CASNLYPEQFF.

Only a few counts were recorded for this clonotype. The chain uses TRBV4-1 and TRBJ2-1, with 7 bases identical to TRBD2. The CDR3 spans 16 residues. Losses at the gene ends were 1 base for V and 4 bases for J; bases not matched to a gene: 7. Looked up from germline, CDR1 is MGHRA and CDR2 is YSYEKL. The CDR3 spells CASSQGAGPAYNEQFF. CDR3 nucleotides: TGCGCCAGCAGCCAAGGAGCGGGGCCAGCTTACAATGAGCAGTTCTTC.

The rearrangement joins TRBV20-1 to TRBJ1-3; tentatively, D is TRBD1 (5 bases). The V end lost 5 bases, the J end lost 0 bases, and 8 bases lay between the germline ends. Germline V gene sequence: CDR1 DFQATT, CDR2 SNEGSKA (reference sequence). This CDR3 has 13 amino acids. CDR3 in DNA: TGCAGTGCTCCAGACAGCTCTGGAAACACCATATATTTT. This encodes CSAPDSSGNTIYF.

Worth noting for this clonotype: A much more abundant neighbour one base away suggests this may be a read error. This chain connects TRBV12-3 or TRBV12-4 to TRBJ2-7; D not resolved. V was pared by 2 bases and J by 9 bases, with 8 bases between. The CDR3 covers 11 residues. The CDR3 protein is CASSLSVGQYF. The CDR3, as DNA: TGTGCCAGCAGTTTATCGGTGGGGCAGTACTTC.